This T cell receptor (beta chain) is from a study of blood T cell repertoires in COVID-19. Germline values: CDR1 MNHEY, CDR2 SMNVEV (reference sequence). There are 11 residues in the CDR3. Trimming cost V 9 bases and J 3 bases, with 6 bases left between them. Authors' methods: Nucleated cell number was recorded as an estimate derived from reference gene primer amplification. Method: immunoSEQ multiplex PCR; TCRdb's copy keeps in-frame clones and lacks some. The V and J calls and clone size were taken over from that table, and D and trimming were inferred from the DNA. This sample yields around 150,000 clones, of which approximately 79% are seen a single time; 7% to 9% belongs to the top ten.

Sequenced input: peripheral blood. The chain joins TRBV27 to TRBJ2-1; D gene uncertain. The origin of this receptor is a man aged 45-65 years with active or convalescent COVID-19. CDR3 coding DNA: TGTGCCAGTCGGGTCTACAATGAGCAGTTCTTC. This translates into CASRVYNEQFF.